The source of this TCR beta chain is a study of metastatic and nonmetastatic thyroid tumors. CDR3 size: 14 residues. Germline assignment: CDR1 SGHNT and CDR2 YYREEE (reference sequence). V was cut by 4 bases and J by 6 bases, with 13 bases left in between. There were no patients who had received any treatment before thyroid surgery. TCRdb recomputed clones from the PCR reads via MiXCR. The table lists around 26,000 clones, 20% to 25% of them singletons. The chain combines TRBV5-4 with TRBJ1-4, with D tentatively TRBD1 (5 bases). This sequence was found in a female donor with papillary thyroid cancer or a benign thyroid nodule (not recorded which). Some clones in this sample may be carry-over from other donors' samples. Specimen: adjacent normal tissue. The CDR3 reads CASSGAARDEKLFF. CDR3 DNA: TGTGCCAGCAGCGGGGCGGCCCGCGATGAAAAACTGTTTTTT.